In this sample, the clone carrying this TCR beta chain turned up many times. These data are taken from a study of T-cell reconstitution after alpha-beta-depleted transplantation in children. During its preparation, the TCRbeta library received unique molecular identifiers. TCRdb recomputed calls from the PCR reads with MiXCR, one row per CDR3 protein. Of fewer than 350,000 distinct CDR3 sequences listed, around 10% are singletons. The germline gives CDR1 SGHRS, CDR2 YFSETQ. The CDR3 contains 18 residues. V shed 4 bases and J 8 bases; nucleotides not matched to a gene: 19. The chain uses TRBV5-1 and TRBJ2-1; TRBD2 matches 9 bases. This specimen consisted of peripheral blood, obtained 180 days after TCRalphabeta/CD19-depleted stem cell transplant. The TCR originated in a male patient between 2 and 10 years old who had a stem cell transplant for chronic granulomatous disease, so the T cells may come from the graft donor. The CDR3 sequence is CASSNGPPLAGVGDEQFF. The CDR3 DNA reads as TGCGCCAGCAGCAACGGGCCCCCCTTAGCGGGGGTCGGCGATGAGCAGTTCTTC. The variable domain in full, completed from reference TRBV5-1 and TRBJ2-1, reads KAGVTQTPRYLIKTRGQQVTLSCSPISGHRSVSWYQQTPGQGLQFLFEYFSETQRNKGNFPGRFSGRQFSNSRSEMNVSTLELGDSALYLCASSNGPPLAGVGDEQFFGPGTRLTVL.